This T cell receptor beta chain came from a study of shared clonotypes between healthy human individuals. Study-level information: A donor's plate count was three for CD4 naive and three for CD4 memory; CD8 naive had two and CD8 memory one.

Germline assignment: CDR1 SEHNR and CDR2 FQNEAQ (reference sequence). V was clipped by 8 bases and J by 1 base; unmatched bases: 8. CDR3 size: 17 residues. Study observations and caveats: Incompleteness in sorted-subset sequencing, despite large depth, was shown by rarefaction. Several donors held around 5% of naive CD4 clonotypes in common.

Assay: immunoSEQ multiplex PCR; the TCRdb copy retains only in-frame clones and omits some. The repertoire consists of 2.3 million or so clones, with approximately 95% occurring once and the leading ten covering about 0.41%. As concerns this clone: Its matching antigen is unknown.

The chain employs TRBV7-9 and TRBJ2-6; 10 bases line up with TRBD1. The specimen was naive CD4+ T cells from PBMCs. Subset indicated: CD45RA+ positively selected. The source of this sequence is a young man in good health. Some clones in this sample may be carry-over from other donors' samples. CDR3 sequence: CASLPDRGFSGANVLTF. In nucleotides, the CDR3 is TGTGCCAGCCTGCCGGACAGGGGGTTTTCTGGGGCCAACGTCCTGACTTTC. Full variable domain (outside the CDR3, taken from reference TRBV7-9 and TRBJ2-6): DTGVSQNPRHKITKRGQNVTFRCDPISEHNRLYWYRQTLGQGPEFLTYFQNEAQLEKSRLLSDRFSAERPKGSFSTLEIQRTEQGDSAMYLCASLPDRGFSGANVLTFGAGSRLTVL.